This T cell receptor (beta chain) was profiled in a study of blood T cell repertoires in COVID-19. In the study overall: The United States, Italy and Spain provided the acute and convalescent COVID-19 samples.

Germline V lookup: CDR1 MRHNA, CDR2 SNTAGT. CDR3 size: 20 residues. V dropped 6 bases and J dropped 1; count of bases not matched to a gene: 18. Method: immunoSEQ multiplex PCR; TCRdb's copy keeps in-frame clones and lacks some. The sample yields 140,000 to 150,000 clones, about 86% seen once. Sequencing was done on a sample of peripheral blood. The clonotype comes from a woman between 45 and 65 years old with active or convalescent COVID-19. The rearrangement joins TRBV6-4 to TRBJ2-4; the match to TRBD1 covers 10 bases. Here the CDR3 reads CASRTFNRDRGCAAKNIQYF. CDR3 nucleotides: TGTGCCAGCAGGACTTTTAACCGGGACAGGGGTTGCGCTGCCAAAAACATTCAGTACTTC.